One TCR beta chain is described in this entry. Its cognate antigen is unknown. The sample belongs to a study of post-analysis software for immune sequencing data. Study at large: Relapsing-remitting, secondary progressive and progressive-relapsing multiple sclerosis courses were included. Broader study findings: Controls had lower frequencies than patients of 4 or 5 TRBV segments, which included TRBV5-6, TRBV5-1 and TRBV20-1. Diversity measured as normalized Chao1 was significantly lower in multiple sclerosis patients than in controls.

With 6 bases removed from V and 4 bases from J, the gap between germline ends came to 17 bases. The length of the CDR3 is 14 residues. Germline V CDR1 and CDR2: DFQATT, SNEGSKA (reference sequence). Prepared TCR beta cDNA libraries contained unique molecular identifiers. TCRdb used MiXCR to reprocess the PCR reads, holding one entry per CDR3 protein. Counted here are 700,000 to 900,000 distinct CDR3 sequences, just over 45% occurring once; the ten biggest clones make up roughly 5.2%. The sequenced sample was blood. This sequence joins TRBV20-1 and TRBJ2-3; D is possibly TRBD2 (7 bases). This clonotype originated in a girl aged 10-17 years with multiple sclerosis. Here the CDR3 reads CSARTGREADTQYF. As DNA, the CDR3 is TGCAGTGCGAGAACAGGGAGGGAGGCAGATACGCAGTATTTT.